The rows below give T cell receptor beta chains drawn from one sample of a study of CD8+ T cells in alopecia areata. Sequencing was performed with immunoSEQ multiplex PCR; in TCRdb, only in-frame clones are kept and a portion is missing. The sample comprises some 150,000 clones, about 61% of which are singletons, and 16% rests with the top ten. The sequencing used CD4+ T cells sorted from blood, collected at approximately week 55, from a patient treated with tofacitinib. These TCRs come from a human donor with alopecia areata. CDR3s include the opening cysteine and the closing phenylalanine or tryptophan. Fields, in order: CDR3 length, V gene, clone size, D gene, J gene, CDR3 protein, CDR3 DNA. A D gene is named only where the DNA matches it firmly. Size is omitted from some rows. Given values are once, few, many or a class for expanded clones.

length: 14
V: TRBV4-1
size: NA
D: NA
J: TRBJ2-5
CDR3: CASSRPGGRETQYF
DNA: TGCGCCAGCAGCCGACCTGGAGGGAGGGAGACCCAGTACTTC

length: 13
V: TRBV2
size: NA
D: NA
J: TRBJ1-2
CDR3: CASSLRDTEGYTF
DNA: TGTGCCAGCAGTCTCCGGGACACTGAAGGCTACACCTTC

length: 14
V: TRBV15
size: NA
D: NA
J: TRBJ1-5
CDR3: CATSRDLSNQPQHF
DNA: TGTGCCACCAGCAGAGATCTTAGCAATCAGCCCCAGCATTTT

length: 14
V: TRBV27
size: NA
D: NA
J: TRBJ1-2
CDR3: CASSFGGRSGGYTF
DNA: TGTGCCAGCAGTTTTGGGGGTCGGTCGGGGGGCTACACCTTC

length: 15
V: TRBV30
size: NA
D: NA
J: TRBJ1-5
CDR3: CAWSVGDSLNQPQHF
DNA: TGTGCCTGGAGTGTAGGCGACAGTCTAAATCAGCCCCAGCATTTT

length: 14
V: TRBV19
size: few
D: NA
J: TRBJ1-2
CDR3: CASSPGGDYYGYTF
DNA: TGTGCCAGTAGCCCCGGAGGGGATTATTATGGCTACACCTTC

length: 15
V: TRBV6-5
size: NA
D: NA
J: TRBJ2-2
CDR3: CASSYEVANTGELFF
DNA: TGTGCCAGCAGTTACGAGGTCGCGAACACCGGGGAGCTGTTTTTT

length: 18
V: TRBV15
size: few
D: TRBD2
J: TRBJ2-2
CDR3: CATSSGLLAGGYTGELFF
DNA: TGTGCCACCAGCAGCGGACTACTAGCGGGGGGCTACACCGGGGAGCTGTTTTTT

length: 13
V: TRBV19
size: few
D: NA
J: TRBJ2-5
CDR3: CASSPQGEETQYF
DNA: TGTGCCAGTAGTCCGCAGGGAGAAGAGACCCAGTACTTC

length: 10
V: TRBV23-1
size: many
D: NA
J: TRBJ2-1
CDR3: CASSLSEQFF
DNA: TGCGCCAGCAGCCTCTCCGAGCAGTTCTTC

length: 12
V: TRBV29-1
size: NA
D: NA
J: TRBJ2-2
CDR3: CSVGRNTGELFF
DNA: TGCAGCGTTGGCAGGAACACCGGGGAGCTGTTTTTT

length: 13
V: TRBV2
size: NA
D: NA
J: TRBJ2-5
CDR3: CASSVDSGETQYF
DNA: TGTGCCAGCAGTGTGGATAGCGGTGAGACCCAGTACTTC

length: 16
V: TRBV25-1
size: NA
D: TRBD1
J: TRBJ1-5
CDR3: CASTRQGGTSNQPQHF
DNA: TGTGCCAGCACCCGGCAGGGGGGTACTAGCAATCAGCCCCAGCATTTT

length: 16
V: TRBV7-9
size: NA
D: TRBD1
J: TRBJ1-3
CDR3: CASSPPGTGPIRTIYF
DNA: TGTGCCAGCAGCCCACCCGGGACAGGGCCGATTCGCACCATATATTTT

length: 13
V: TRBV29-1
size: few
D: NA
J: TRBJ1-5
CDR3: CSVGWQEDQPQHF
DNA: TGCAGCGTTGGGTGGCAGGAGGATCAGCCCCAGCATTTT

length: 14
V: TRBV11-1
size: NA
D: TRBD1
J: TRBJ1-2
CDR3: CASSVGTGGYGYTF
DNA: TGTGCCAGCAGCGTTGGGACAGGGGGTTATGGCTACACCTTC

length: 15
V: TRBV11-2
size: few
D: NA
J: TRBJ2-7
CDR3: CASSLSREPPYEQYF
DNA: TGTGCCAGCAGCTTAAGCAGGGAACCTCCCTACGAGCAGTACTTC

length: 14
V: TRBV7-8
size: few
D: NA
J: TRBJ1-2
CDR3: CASSPASGAGGYTF
DNA: TGTGCCAGCAGCCCCGCGTCGGGCGCGGGTGGCTACACCTTC

length: 14
V: TRBV29-1
size: few
D: NA
J: TRBJ1-1
CDR3: CSVSHPLRNTEAFF
DNA: TGCAGCGTTTCCCACCCCTTGAGGAACACTGAAGCTTTCTTT

length: 14
V: TRBV5-1
size: NA
D: NA
J: TRBJ1-2
CDR3: CASSRGAGTFGYTF
DNA: TGCGCCAGCAGCCGAGGGGCAGGGACATTTGGCTACACCTTC

length: 15
V: TRBV7-9
size: NA
D: NA
J: TRBJ1-4
CDR3: CASSSEAGRQEKLFF
DNA: TGTGCCAGCAGCTCCGAAGCCGGACGACAGGAAAAACTGTTTTTT

length: 13
V: TRBV30
size: NA
D: NA
J: TRBJ1-4
CDR3: CAWSLRLDEKLFF
DNA: TGTGCCTGGTCGCTCCGGCTGGATGAAAAACTATTTTTT

length: 14
V: TRBV30
size: once
D: TRBD1
J: TRBJ2-7
CDR3: CAWTPIPGTGEQYF
DNA: TGTGCCTGGACCCCCATACCCGGGACAGGGGAGCAGTACTTC

length: 11
V: TRBV28
size: NA
D: TRBD1
J: TRBJ2-7
CDR3: CASREDRREYF
DNA: TGTGCCAGCAGGGAGGACAGGCGGGAGTACTTC

length: 17
V: TRBV4-1
size: NA
D: TRBD1
J: TRBJ1-2
CDR3: CASSQPTVTGGTYGYTF
DNA: TGCGCCAGCAGCCAACCCACCGTTACAGGGGGCACCTATGGCTACACCTTC

length: 13
V: TRBV29-1
size: few
D: NA
J: TRBJ2-5
CDR3: CSVVRPGGETQYF
DNA: TGCAGCGTTGTACGTCCCGGGGGAGAGACCCAGTACTTC

length: 13
V: TRBV11-2
size: NA
D: NA
J: TRBJ2-2
CDR3: CASSLRSTGELFF
DNA: TGTGCCAGCAGCTTACGGAGCACCGGGGAGCTGTTTTTT

length: 15
V: TRBV2
size: NA
D: TRBD2
J: TRBJ2-5
CDR3: CASSVNQLAGETQYF
DNA: TGTGCCAGCAGTGTTAACCAACTAGCGGGAGAGACCCAGTACTTC

length: 15
V: TRBV4-1
size: NA
D: NA
J: TRBJ1-4
CDR3: CASSQLGGTGEKLFF
DNA: TGCGCCAGCAGCCAACTTGGGGGCACTGGTGAAAAACTGTTTTTT

length: 13
V: TRBV11-2
size: few
D: NA
J: TRBJ1-1
CDR3: CASSLRENTEAFF
DNA: TGTGCCAGCAGCTTGCGCGAGAACACTGAAGCTTTCTTT

length: 18
V: TRBV4-1
size: NA
D: TRBD1
J: TRBJ1-2
CDR3: CASSQGPGDRGLVGGYTF
DNA: TGCGCCAGCAGCCAAGGGCCCGGGGACAGGGGGCTGGTTGGAGGCTACACCTTC

length: 18
V: TRBV4-2
size: few
D: NA
J: TRBJ2-6
CDR3: CASSQGAAAGIGANVLTF
DNA: TGTGCCAGCAGCCAAGGAGCCGCGGCGGGGATTGGGGCCAACGTCCTGACTTTC